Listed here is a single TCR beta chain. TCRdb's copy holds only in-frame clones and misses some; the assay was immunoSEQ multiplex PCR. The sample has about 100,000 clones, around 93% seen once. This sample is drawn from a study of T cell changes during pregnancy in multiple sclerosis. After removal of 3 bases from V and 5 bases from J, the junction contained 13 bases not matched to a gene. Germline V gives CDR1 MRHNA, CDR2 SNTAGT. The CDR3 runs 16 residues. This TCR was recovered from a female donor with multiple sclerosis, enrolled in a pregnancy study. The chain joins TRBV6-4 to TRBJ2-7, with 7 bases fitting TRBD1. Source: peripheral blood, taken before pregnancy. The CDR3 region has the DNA TGTGCCAGCAGTGATTTCCCCAAACAGGGGTGGAACGAGCAGTACTTC. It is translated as CASSDFPKQGWNEQYF.